The source of this TCR beta chain is a study of CD8 T cells in cerebrospinal fluid in Alzheimer's disease. Study in general: Plate-based nested PCR sequencing and droplet-based sequencing measured CSF T cell clonal expansion.

This clonotype is deemed medium-sized by its frequency. Its antigen is currently unknown. Each CDR3 protein gets one entry in TCRdb, which reprocessed the 10x single-cell sequencing reads and gives no DNA. Its listing shows over a thousand distinct CDR3 sequences. Study-wide results and caveats: Healthy subjects less often had a clone of at least 3% than Alzheimer's patients.

No participant had an acute infectious disease, and all were physically fit. CDR1 is MNHNS and CDR2 is SASEGT in the germline V gene. CDR3 size: 14 residues. The sequenced sample was cerebrospinal fluid. The clonotype originates from a human donor in good health. The chain uses TRBV6-1 and TRBJ2-3; TCRdb indicates TRBD2, and absent DNA this call remains unverified. The CDR3 here is CASSARGGTDTQYF.